This TCR beta chain was found in a study of cytomegalovirus exposure and HLA in healthy donors. With 60 Vbeta and 13 Jbeta primers, the PCR was carried out. The authors' processing: Later work found roughly 80 million unique TCR beta chains, with roughly 11 million shared. Here immunoSEQ multiplex PCR was the method, and the copy in TCRdb shows in-frame clones only, minus some. V and J calls plus clone size are reproduced from that table; the DNA served to infer D and trimming. In total, the table holds over 100,000 clones. The sequencing input was PBMCs. The TCR comes from a man younger than 35 in good health and CMV-seronegative.

The CDR3 protein is CASSTANQPQHF. The CDR3 DNA reads TGTGCCAGCTCAACAGCAAATCAGCCCCAGCATTTT. The rearrangement joins TRBV18 to TRBJ1-5; D is unclear. With 5 bases removed from V and 4 bases from J, the gap between germline ends came to 6 bases. CDR3 length: 12 residues. Germline V gene sequence: CDR1 KGHSH, CDR2 LQKENI.